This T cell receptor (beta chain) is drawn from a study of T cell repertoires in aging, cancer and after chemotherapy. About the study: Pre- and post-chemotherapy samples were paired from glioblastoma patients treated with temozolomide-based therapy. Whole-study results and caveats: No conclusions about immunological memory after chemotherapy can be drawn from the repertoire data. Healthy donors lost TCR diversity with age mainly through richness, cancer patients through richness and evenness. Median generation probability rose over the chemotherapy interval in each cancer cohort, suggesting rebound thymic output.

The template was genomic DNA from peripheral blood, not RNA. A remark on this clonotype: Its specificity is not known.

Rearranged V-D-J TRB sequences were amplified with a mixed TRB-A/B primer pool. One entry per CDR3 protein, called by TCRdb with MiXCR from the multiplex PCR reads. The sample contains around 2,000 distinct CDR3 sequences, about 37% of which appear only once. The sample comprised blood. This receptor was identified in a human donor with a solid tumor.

CDR3 amino acids: CASSLLTGSNTGELFF. CDR3 nucleotides: TGTGCCAGCAGCTTACTGACAGGCTCTAACACCGGGGAGCTGTTTTTT. The gene calls are TRBV7-2 and TRBJ2-2; weak D call: TRBD1 (6 bases). CDR3 length: 16 residues. The germline CDR1 and CDR2 sequences are SGHTA and FQGNSA. Between the trimmed V and J ends, which lost 2 bases and 2 bases, there was a span of 12 bases.